These 9 T cell receptor beta chains were all obtained from the same sample, sequenced in a study of Graves' ophthalmopathy and Graves' hyperthyroidism. TCR beta CDR3 regions were amplified from RNA transcripts. HTBI primers served in a first-round RT-PCR, which a second-round multiplex PCR followed. One entry per CDR3 protein results from TCRdb running MiXCR on the multiplex PCR reads. The data hold 150,000 to 200,000 distinct CDR3 sequences, with around 40% observed a single time. The specimen sequenced was peripheral blood. The source is a man aged 30-40 years with Graves' ophthalmopathy.

The chain couples TRBV2 to TRBJ1-1; D unclear. Trimming removed 6 bases from V and 4 bases from J, with 15 bases in between. CDR3 length: 14 amino acids. Germline assignment: CDR1 SNHLY and CDR2 FYNNEI. For the CDR3, the DNA is TGTGCCAGCAGGCCAACTCAGGAACTCACTGAAGCTTTCTTT. Its translation is CASRPTQELTEAFF.

This clonotype showed up many times. The chain joins TRBV7-3 to TRBJ2-7, with TRBD2 matching over 12 bases. V was pared by 1 base and J by 5 bases, with 6 bases of the junction left unmatched. The CDR3 contains 16 residues. Per germline, CDR1 SGHTA and CDR2 FQGTGA. The CDR3 loop is CASSLKGTSGWHEQYF. CDR3 DNA sequence: TGTGCCAGCAGCTTAAAGGGGACTAGCGGGTGGCACGAGCAGTACTTC.

The V call is TRBV15, the J call TRBJ2-5; 14 positions match TRBD2. CDR1 LNHNV and CDR2 YYDKDF come from the germline V gene (reference sequence). The length of the CDR3 is 17 residues. Trimming at V came to 0 bases and at J to 3 bases, leaving 3 bases not matched to a gene. The CDR3 region is CATSRDTGLAGEETQYF. CDR3 sequence (DNA): TGTGCCACCAGCAGAGATACGGGACTAGCGGGAGAAGAGACCCAGTACTTC.

This clonotype was recorded many times. The chain uses TRBV29-1 and TRBJ2-7; 8 nucleotides agree with TRBD1. The CDR3 length is 11 residues. The germline gives CDR1 SQVTM, CDR2 ANQGSEA. The trim removed 4 bases at V and 7 bases at J, leaving 3 bases unmatched. CDR3 bases: TGCAGCGTTGGACAGGGGTGGGAGCAGTACTTC. This sequence encodes CSVGQGWEQYF.

This clonotype has at least ten counts. The rearrangement joins TRBV12-3 or TRBV12-4 to TRBJ1-3, with D maybe TRBD1 (5 bases). The V end lost 6 bases, the J end lost 4 bases, and 16 bases lay between the germline ends. The CDR3 is made up of 15 amino acids. CDR3 loop: CASRVQETSGNTIYF. For the CDR3, the DNA is TGTGCCAGCAGAGTACAGGAAACATCGGGAAACACCATATATTTT.

This clonotype was found many times. The chain couples TRBV19 to TRBJ1-1, with D possibly being TRBD1 (5 bases). CDR1 and CDR2 (germline): LNHDA, SQIVND (reference sequence). The CDR3 runs to 15 residues. V lost 6 bases and J lost 1, with 15 bases in between. The CDR3: CASSDMGVANTEAFF. The CDR3 nucleotides read TGTGCCAGTAGCGATATGGGGGTTGCGAACACTGAAGCTTTCTTT.

This sequence joins TRBV12-3 or TRBV12-4 and TRBJ2-2, with a possible D match to TRBD2 (7 bases). CDR3 length: 15 residues. The germline V and J ends were trimmed by 7 bases and 4 bases, with 16 bases remaining between them. In DNA, the CDR3 is TGTGCCAGCATTCCGGGGGGCCATAGCACCGGGGAGCTGTTTTTT. Amino acids: CASIPGGHSTGELFF.

This clonotype has ten or more counts. The chain couples TRBV4-3 to TRBJ1-1; D gene unclear. V was clipped by 1 base and J by 8 bases, with 11 bases between them. From germline, CDR1 is LGHNA and CDR2 YSLEER. The CDR3 has 13 residues. The chain's CDR3 is CASSQGGRTEAFF. The DNA of the CDR3 is TGCGCCAGCAGCCAAGGTGGGCGGACGGAAGCTTTCTTT.

The chain uses TRBV6-2 or TRBV6-3 and TRBJ2-4; 8 nucleotides align to TRBD2. V trimming: 2 bases; J trimming: 0 bases; junction bases outside the gene matches: 3. Germline values: CDR1 MNHEY, CDR2 SVGEGT. CDR3 length: 16 residues. CDR3 amino acids: CASSYGGGLAKNIQYF. For the CDR3, the DNA is TGTGCCAGCAGTTACGGCGGGGGGTTAGCCAAAAACATTCAGTACTTC.